A selection of T cell receptor beta chains follows, all from one sample in a study of memory CD4+ T cells and cytomegalovirus serostatus. Sequencing used immunoSEQ multiplex PCR; TCRdb keeps in-frame clones, though not all of them. Of about 50,000 clones listed, more than 70% are singletons. The sample comprised memory CD4+ T cells from blood. The receptors here all came from an adult in good health and CMV-seronegative. The CDR3 runs from the conserved cysteine through the conserved F or W. The D gene is left open where the match is weak. A row's size may be missing; if present it is once, few, many or a size class.

J gene: TRBJ1-4; CDR3 length: 16; D gene: TRBD1; clone size: -; V gene: TRBV5-1; CDR3 protein: CASSLDAGGVGEKLFF; CDR3 DNA: TGCGCCAGCAGCTTGGACGCAGGGGGTGTAGGGGAAAAACTGTTTTTT
J gene: TRBJ2-7; CDR3 length: 12; D gene: -; clone size: -; V gene: TRBV11-2; CDR3 protein: CASSNFDYEQYF; CDR3 DNA: TGTGCCAGCAGCAACTTTGACTACGAGCAGTACTTC
J gene: TRBJ2-7; CDR3 length: 14; D gene: TRBD2; clone size: medium-sized; V gene: TRBV4-1; CDR3 protein: CASSPGLAGVEQYF; CDR3 DNA: TGCGCCAGCAGCCCCGGGCTAGCGGGGGTTGAGCAGTACTTC
J gene: TRBJ2-7; CDR3 length: 14; D gene: TRBD1; clone size: few; V gene: TRBV5-1; CDR3 protein: CASSLVQGVREQYF; CDR3 DNA: TGCGCCAGCAGCTTGGTCCAGGGGGTAAGAGAGCAGTACTTC
J gene: TRBJ1-2; CDR3 length: 14; D gene: -; clone size: -; V gene: TRBV9; CDR3 protein: CASSPQGLSGGYTF; CDR3 DNA: TGTGCCAGCAGCCCCCAAGGACTCTCGGGCGGCTACACCTTC
J gene: TRBJ2-7; CDR3 length: 16; D gene: TRBD2; clone size: few; V gene: TRBV28; CDR3 protein: CASSLVGVGSGREQYF; CDR3 DNA: TGTGCCAGCAGTTTAGTAGGGGTAGGTAGCGGGAGAGAGCAGTACTTC
J gene: TRBJ2-7; CDR3 length: 15; D gene: -; clone size: once; V gene: TRBV4-1; CDR3 protein: CASSQAGSKGYEQYF; CDR3 DNA: TGCGCCAGCAGCCAAGCGGGAAGTAAGGGCTACGAGCAGTACTTC
J gene: TRBJ1-4; CDR3 length: 16; D gene: -; clone size: -; V gene: TRBV25-1; CDR3 protein: CASSEAVIGANEKLFF; CDR3 DNA: TGTGCCAGCAGTGAAGCCGTCATAGGGGCTAATGAAAAACTGTTTTTT
J gene: TRBJ2-3; CDR3 length: 14; D gene: TRBD1; clone size: -; V gene: TRBV18; CDR3 protein: CASSPSVTGATQYF; CDR3 DNA: TGTGCCAGCTCTCCTTCGGTAACAGGGGCTACGCAGTATTTT
J gene: TRBJ2-7; CDR3 length: 15; D gene: TRBD2; clone size: -; V gene: TRBV9; CDR3 protein: CASSVTSGGPYEQYF; CDR3 DNA: TGTGCCAGCAGCGTGACTAGCGGGGGCCCCTACGAGCAGTACTTC
J gene: TRBJ1-2; CDR3 length: 15; D gene: -; clone size: -; V gene: TRBV6-5; CDR3 protein: CASRQRIPGVLGYTF; CDR3 DNA: TGTGCCAGCAGGCAGAGAATTCCAGGGGTCCTTGGCTACACCTTC
J gene: TRBJ2-5; CDR3 length: 14; D gene: TRBD1; clone size: once; V gene: TRBV9; CDR3 protein: CASSVQGASETQYF; CDR3 DNA: TGTGCCAGCAGCGTACAGGGGGCATCAGAGACCCAGTACTTC
J gene: TRBJ2-7; CDR3 length: 17; D gene: -; clone size: -; V gene: TRBV10-3; CDR3 protein: CAISESWGGTGSYEQYF; CDR3 DNA: TGTGCCATCAGTGAGTCGTGGGGGGGGACAGGCTCCTACGAGCAGTACTTC
J gene: TRBJ2-2; CDR3 length: 16; D gene: -; clone size: once; V gene: TRBV5-4; CDR3 protein: CASSRGLAKNTGELFF; CDR3 DNA: TGTGCCAGCAGCCGTGGGCTAGCGAAAAACACCGGGGAGCTGTTTTTT
J gene: TRBJ2-5; CDR3 length: 11; D gene: -; clone size: -; V gene: TRBV5-6; CDR3 protein: CASSLSATQYF; CDR3 DNA: TGTGCCAGCAGCTTGTCTGCGACCCAGTACTTC